The sequence of this T cell receptor beta chain was determined in a study of cytomegalovirus exposure and HLA in healthy donors. General study points: When analyzed later, a missense DCLRE1C variant was found to be linked to TCR beta V- and J-gene trimming. As immune exposure information, only CMV serostatus was available. An analysis that was carried out later associated 16,000 or so TCR beta sequences with HLA alleles at 0.05 false discovery rate.

Regarding this clone: Its antigen is not known.

At the time of sampling, donors were nominally healthy, though unrecorded immune exposures were likely. The CDR3 totals 14 residues. With 4 bases clipped from V and 4 bases from J, the junction kept 7 bases outside the gene matches. Germline V CDR1 and CDR2: SGHRS, YFSETQ. Researchers ran the PCR with 60 Vbeta and 13 Jbeta primers. Clones were read by immunoSEQ multiplex PCR, and TCRdb kept only the in-frame ones, dropping some. This sample has 70,000 to 80,000 clones, with almost 85% found just once. Sequencing was done on a sample of PBMCs. This clonotype originated in a man aged 18 to 35 in good health and CMV-seronegative. The rearrangement uses TRBV5-1 and TRBJ2-7, with 8 bases lining up with TRBD1. The CDR3 DNA is TGCGCCAGCAGCCCCGGACAGGGTAGGTACGAGCAGTACTTC. Encoded protein: CASSPGQGRYEQYF. Drawing the rest from reference TRBV5-1 and TRBJ2-7, the complete variable domain is KAGVTQTPRYLIKTRGQQVTLSCSPISGHRSVSWYQQTPGQGLQFLFEYFSETQRNKGNFPGRFSGRQFSNSRSEMNVSTLELGDSALYLCASSPGQGRYEQYFGPGTRLTVT.